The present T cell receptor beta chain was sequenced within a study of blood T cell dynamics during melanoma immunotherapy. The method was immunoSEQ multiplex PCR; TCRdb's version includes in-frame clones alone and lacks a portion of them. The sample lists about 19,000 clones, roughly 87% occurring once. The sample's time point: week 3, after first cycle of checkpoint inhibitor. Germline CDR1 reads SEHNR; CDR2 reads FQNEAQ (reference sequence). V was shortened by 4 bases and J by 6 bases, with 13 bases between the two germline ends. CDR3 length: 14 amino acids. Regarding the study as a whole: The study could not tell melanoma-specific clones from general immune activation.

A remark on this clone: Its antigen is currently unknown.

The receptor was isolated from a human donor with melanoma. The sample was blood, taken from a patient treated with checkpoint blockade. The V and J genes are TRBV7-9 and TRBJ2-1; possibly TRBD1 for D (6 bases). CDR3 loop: CASSSRQEPNEQFF. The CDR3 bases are TGTGCCAGCAGCTCCAGACAGGAGCCCAATGAGCAGTTCTTC.